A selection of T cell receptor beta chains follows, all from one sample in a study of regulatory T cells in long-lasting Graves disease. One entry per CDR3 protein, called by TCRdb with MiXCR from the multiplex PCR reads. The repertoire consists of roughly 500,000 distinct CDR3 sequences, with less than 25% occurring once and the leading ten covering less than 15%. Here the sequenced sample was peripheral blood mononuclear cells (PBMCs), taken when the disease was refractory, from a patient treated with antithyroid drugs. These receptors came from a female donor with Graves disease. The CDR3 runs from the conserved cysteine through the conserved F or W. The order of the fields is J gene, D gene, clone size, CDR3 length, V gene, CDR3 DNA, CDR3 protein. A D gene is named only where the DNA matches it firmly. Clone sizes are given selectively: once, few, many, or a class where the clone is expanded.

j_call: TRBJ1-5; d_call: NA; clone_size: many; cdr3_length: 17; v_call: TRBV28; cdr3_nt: TGTGCCAGCAGTTTATGGGGTGCGGGTTTTAGCAATCAGCCCCAGCATTTT; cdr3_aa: CASSLWGAGFSNQPQHF
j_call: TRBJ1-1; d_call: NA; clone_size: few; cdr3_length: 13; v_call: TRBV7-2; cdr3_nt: TGTGCCAGCAGCTTAGTCTTTGCCACTGAAGCTTTCTTT; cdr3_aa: CASSLVFATEAFF
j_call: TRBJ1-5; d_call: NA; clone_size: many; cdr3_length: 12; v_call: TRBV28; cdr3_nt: TGTGCCAGTAAGATAGGGGGTCAGCCCCAGCATTTT; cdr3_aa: CASKIGGQPQHF
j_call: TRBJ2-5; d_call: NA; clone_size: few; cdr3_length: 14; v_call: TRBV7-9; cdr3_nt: TGTGCCAGTGGTTTGATGGGGGGCAGAGAGACCCAGTACTTC; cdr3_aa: CASGLMGGRETQYF
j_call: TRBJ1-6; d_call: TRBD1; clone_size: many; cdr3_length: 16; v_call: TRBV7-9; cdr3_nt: TGTGCCAGCAGCGGGTTATCGGGACAGATAAGTTCACCCCTCCACTTT; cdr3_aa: CASSGLSGQISSPLHF
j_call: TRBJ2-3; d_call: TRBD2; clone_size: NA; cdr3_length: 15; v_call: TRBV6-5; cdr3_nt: TGTGCCAGCAGTTACGGGACTAGCGGAACAGATACGCAGTATTTT; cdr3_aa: CASSYGTSGTDTQYF
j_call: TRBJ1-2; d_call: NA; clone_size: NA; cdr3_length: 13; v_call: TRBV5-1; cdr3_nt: TGCGCCAGCAACCGAGGGGGAGATTATGGCTACACCTTC; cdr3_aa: CASNRGGDYGYTF
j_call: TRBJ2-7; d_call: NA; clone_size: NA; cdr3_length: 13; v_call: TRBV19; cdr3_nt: TGTGCCAGTAGTATAAAGGCCAGCTACGAGCAGTACTTC; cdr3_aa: CASSIKASYEQYF
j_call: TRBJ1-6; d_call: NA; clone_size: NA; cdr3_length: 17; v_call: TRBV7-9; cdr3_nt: TGTGCCAGCAGCCACACAGAGATGAGCTCCTATAATTCACCCCTCCACTTT; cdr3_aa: CASSHTEMSSYNSPLHF
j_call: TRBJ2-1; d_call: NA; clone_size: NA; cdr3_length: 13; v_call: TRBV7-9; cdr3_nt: TGTGCCAGCAGGGCAGTTTCCTACAATGAGCAGTTCTTC; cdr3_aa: CASRAVSYNEQFF
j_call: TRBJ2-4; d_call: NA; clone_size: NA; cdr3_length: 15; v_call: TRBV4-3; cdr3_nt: TGCGCCAGCAGCCAAGACCAGGGGGCCAAAAACATTCAGTACTTC; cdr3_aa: CASSQDQGAKNIQYF
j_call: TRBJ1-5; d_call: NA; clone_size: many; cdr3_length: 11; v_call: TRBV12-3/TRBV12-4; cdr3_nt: TGTGCCAGCAGCAAGAATCAGCCCCAGCATTTT; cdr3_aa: CASSKNQPQHF
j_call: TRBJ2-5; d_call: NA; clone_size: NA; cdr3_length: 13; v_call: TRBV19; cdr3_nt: TGTGCCAGTAGAGGGACGTACCGAGAGACCCAGTACTTC; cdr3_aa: CASRGTYRETQYF
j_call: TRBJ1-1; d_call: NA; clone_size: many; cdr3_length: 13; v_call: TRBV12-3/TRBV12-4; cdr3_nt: TGTGCCAGCAGTCCGGGACATTCCACTGAAGCTTTCTTT; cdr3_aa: CASSPGHSTEAFF
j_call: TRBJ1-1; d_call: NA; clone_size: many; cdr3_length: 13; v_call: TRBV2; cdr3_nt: TGTGCCAGCAGCGAATCGGGGTGGACTGAAGCTTTCTTT; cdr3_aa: CASSESGWTEAFF
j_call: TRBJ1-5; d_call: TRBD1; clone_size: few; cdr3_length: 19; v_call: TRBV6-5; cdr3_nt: TGTGCCAGCAGTTACTCGAATGCTATCTCCGGGACAGCCTATCAGCCCCAGCATTTT; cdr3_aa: CASSYSNAISGTAYQPQHF
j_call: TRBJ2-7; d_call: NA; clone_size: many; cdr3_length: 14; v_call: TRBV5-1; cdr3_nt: TGCGCCAGCAGCTTGGTACCTAGGACCTACGAGCAGTACTTC; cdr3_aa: CASSLVPRTYEQYF
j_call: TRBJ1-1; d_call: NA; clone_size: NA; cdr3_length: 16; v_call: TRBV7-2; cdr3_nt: TGTGCCAGCAGCTTAGTCAGATATAGTAGGAACACTGAAGCTTTCTTT; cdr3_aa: CASSLVRYSRNTEAFF
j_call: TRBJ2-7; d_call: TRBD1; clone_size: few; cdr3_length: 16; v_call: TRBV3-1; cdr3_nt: TGTGCCAGCAGCCAACCGGGACAGGGGACGAAGGACGAGCAGTACTTC; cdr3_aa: CASSQPGQGTKDEQYF
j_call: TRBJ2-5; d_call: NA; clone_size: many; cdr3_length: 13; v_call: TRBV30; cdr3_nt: TGTGCCTGGAGCCAGGGCCACCAAGAGACCCAGTACTTC; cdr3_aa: CAWSQGHQETQYF
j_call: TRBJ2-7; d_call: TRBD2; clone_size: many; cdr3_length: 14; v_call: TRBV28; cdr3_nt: TGTGCCAGCACCCCCTGGGGGGGGAACTACGAGCAGTACTTC; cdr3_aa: CASTPWGGNYEQYF
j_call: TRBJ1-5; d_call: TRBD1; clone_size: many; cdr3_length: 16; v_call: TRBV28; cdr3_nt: TGTGCCAGCAGTCACCTAGGGACAGACCCCTCGAAGCCCCAGCATTTT; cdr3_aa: CASSHLGTDPSKPQHF
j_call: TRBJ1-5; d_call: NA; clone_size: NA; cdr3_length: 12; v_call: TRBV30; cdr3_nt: TGTGCCTGGAGTGACAACAATCAGCCCCAGCATTTT; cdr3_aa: CAWSDNNQPQHF
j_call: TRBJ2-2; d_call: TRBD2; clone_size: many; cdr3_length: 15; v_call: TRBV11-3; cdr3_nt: TGTGCCAGCAGGATACCGGGAGGCAACACCGGGGAGCTGTTTTTT; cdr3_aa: CASRIPGGNTGELFF
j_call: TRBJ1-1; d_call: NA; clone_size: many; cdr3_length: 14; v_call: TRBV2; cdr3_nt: TGTGCCAGCAGTGAAACGGGGCCGAACACTGAAGCTTTCTTT; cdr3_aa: CASSETGPNTEAFF
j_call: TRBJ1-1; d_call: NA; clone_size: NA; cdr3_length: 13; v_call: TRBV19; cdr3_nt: TGTGCCAGTATCAACTCACAGAACACTGAAGCTTTCTTT; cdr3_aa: CASINSQNTEAFF
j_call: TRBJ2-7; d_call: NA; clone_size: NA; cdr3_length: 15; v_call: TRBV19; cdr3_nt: TGTGCCAGTAGTGCACCGGGACTGAACTCCTACGAGCAGTACTTC; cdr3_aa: CASSAPGLNSYEQYF
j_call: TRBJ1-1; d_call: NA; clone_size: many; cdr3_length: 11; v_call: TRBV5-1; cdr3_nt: TGCGCCAGCAGCCTGGAGACTGAAGCTTTCTTT; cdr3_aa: CASSLETEAFF
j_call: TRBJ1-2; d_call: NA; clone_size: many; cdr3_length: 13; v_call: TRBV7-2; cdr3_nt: TGTGCCAGCAGCCCTTGGGAAGTGTATGGCTACACCTTC; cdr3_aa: CASSPWEVYGYTF
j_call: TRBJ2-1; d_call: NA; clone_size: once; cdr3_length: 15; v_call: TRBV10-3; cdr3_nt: TGTGCCATCAGTGAGTCGGGCTCCCCGGGGATTGAGCAGTTCTTC; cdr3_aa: CAISESGSPGIEQFF
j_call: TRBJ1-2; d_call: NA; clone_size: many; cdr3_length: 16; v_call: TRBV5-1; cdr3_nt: TGCGCCAGCAGCCCATGGCGGGAGATACCTAACTATGGCTACACCTTC; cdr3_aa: CASSPWREIPNYGYTF
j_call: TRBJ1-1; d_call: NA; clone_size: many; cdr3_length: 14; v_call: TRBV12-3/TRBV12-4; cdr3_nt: TGTGCCAGCAGTTTAGAGGGTGGGCGCACTGAAGCTTTCTTT; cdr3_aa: CASSLEGGRTEAFF
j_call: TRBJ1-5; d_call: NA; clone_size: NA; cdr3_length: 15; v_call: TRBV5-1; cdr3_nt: TGCGCCAGCAGCTCCACCGGTGGGGTCAATCAGCCCCAGCATTTT; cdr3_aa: CASSSTGGVNQPQHF
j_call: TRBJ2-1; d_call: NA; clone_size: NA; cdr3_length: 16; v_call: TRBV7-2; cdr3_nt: TGTGCCAGCAGCCAACCCCGACGTGGCTCCTACAATGAGCAGTTCTTC; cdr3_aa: CASSQPRRGSYNEQFF
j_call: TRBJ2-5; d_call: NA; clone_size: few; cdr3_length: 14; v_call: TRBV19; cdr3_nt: TGTGCCAGTAGTACCTCAGGGTTGCAGGAGACCCAGTACTTC; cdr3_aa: CASSTSGLQETQYF
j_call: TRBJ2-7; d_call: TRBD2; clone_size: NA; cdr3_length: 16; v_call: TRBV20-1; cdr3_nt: TGCAGTGCTAGAGATAAACTAGCGGGGTATTCCTACGAGCAGTACTTC; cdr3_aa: CSARDKLAGYSYEQYF
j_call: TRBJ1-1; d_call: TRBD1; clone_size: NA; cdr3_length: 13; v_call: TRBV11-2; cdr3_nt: TGTGCCAGCACCCCGGGACAGGGATCACACGCTTTCTTT; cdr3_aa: CASTPGQGSHAFF
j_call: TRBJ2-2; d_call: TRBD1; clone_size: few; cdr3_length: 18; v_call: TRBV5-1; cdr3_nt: TGCGCCAGCAGCACCCCTCCGGGACAGGGGTCGGGCACCGGGGAGCTGTTTTTT; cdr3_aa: CASSTPPGQGSGTGELFF
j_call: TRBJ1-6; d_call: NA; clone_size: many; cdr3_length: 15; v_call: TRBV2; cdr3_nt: TGTGCCAGCAAGTGGGGCAATGTGCAGAATTCACCCCTCCACTTT; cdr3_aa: CASKWGNVQNSPLHF
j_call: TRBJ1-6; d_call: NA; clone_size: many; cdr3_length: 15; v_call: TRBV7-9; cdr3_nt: TGTGCCAGCACCCCCGGTTCCCGCGGGAATTCACCCCTCCACTTT; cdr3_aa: CASTPGSRGNSPLHF
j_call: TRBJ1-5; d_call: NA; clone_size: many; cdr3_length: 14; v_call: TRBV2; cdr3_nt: TGTGCCAGCAGCAGAGATAGGAGGCGTCAGCCCCAGCATTTT; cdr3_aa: CASSRDRRRQPQHF
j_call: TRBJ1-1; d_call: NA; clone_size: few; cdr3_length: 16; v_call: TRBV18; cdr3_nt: TGTGCCAGCTCACCTCGAGACGGCACCTCCAACACTGAAGCTTTCTTT; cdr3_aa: CASSPRDGTSNTEAFF
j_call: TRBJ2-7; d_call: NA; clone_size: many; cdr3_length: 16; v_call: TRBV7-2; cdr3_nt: TGTGCCAGCAGCCCCCCCGACCCTAGACAGTCATACGAGCAGTACTTC; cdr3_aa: CASSPPDPRQSYEQYF
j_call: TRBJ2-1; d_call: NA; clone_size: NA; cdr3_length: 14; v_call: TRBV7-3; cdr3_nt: TGTGCCAGCAGCTTAAACCTAGGGGGAAATGAGCAGTTCTTC; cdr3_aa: CASSLNLGGNEQFF
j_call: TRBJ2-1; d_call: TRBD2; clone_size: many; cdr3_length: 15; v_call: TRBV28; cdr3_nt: TGTGCCAGCAGTTTAGGACTAGTCATCTACAATGAGCAGTTCTTC; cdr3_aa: CASSLGLVIYNEQFF
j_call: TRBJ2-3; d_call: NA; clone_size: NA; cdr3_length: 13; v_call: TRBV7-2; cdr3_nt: TGTGCCAGCAGCTACGTTAGTGTGGATACGCAGTATTTT; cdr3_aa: CASSYVSVDTQYF
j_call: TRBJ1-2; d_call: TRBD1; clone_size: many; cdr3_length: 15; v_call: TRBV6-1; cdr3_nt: TGTGCCAGCAGTACGACAGGGATTATAGGCTATGGCTACACCTTC; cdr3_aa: CASSTTGIIGYGYTF
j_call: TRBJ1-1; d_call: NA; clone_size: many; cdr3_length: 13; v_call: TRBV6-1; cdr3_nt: TGTGCCAGCATTTCATACATGAACACTGAAGCTTTCTTT; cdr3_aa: CASISYMNTEAFF
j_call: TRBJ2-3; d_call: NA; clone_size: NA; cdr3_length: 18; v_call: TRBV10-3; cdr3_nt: TGTGCCATCAGTGAGTCGTTGGGTAGCGGCCCCTTGACAGATACGCAGTATTTT; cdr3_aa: CAISESLGSGPLTDTQYF
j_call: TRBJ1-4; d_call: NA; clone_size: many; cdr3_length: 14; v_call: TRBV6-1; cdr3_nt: TGTGCCAGCAGTCCGGGACGTTTTAATGAAAAACTGTTTTTT; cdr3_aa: CASSPGRFNEKLFF
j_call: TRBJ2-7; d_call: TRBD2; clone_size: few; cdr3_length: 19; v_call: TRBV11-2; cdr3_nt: TGTGCCAGCAACACGGGACTAGCGGGAGGGCGTTTTCGTGGCTACGAGCAGTACTTC; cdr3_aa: CASNTGLAGGRFRGYEQYF
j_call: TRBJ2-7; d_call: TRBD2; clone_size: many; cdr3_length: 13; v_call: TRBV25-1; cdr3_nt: TGTGCCAGCAGACTAGCGGGAGGGGAGGAGCAGTACTTC; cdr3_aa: CASRLAGGEEQYF
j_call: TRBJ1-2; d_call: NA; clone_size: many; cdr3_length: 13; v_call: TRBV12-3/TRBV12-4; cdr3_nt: NA; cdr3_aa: CASSSGPAAGYTF
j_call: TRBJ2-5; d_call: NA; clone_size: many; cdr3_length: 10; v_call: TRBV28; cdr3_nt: TGTGCCAGCAGTTACGAGACCCAGTACTTC; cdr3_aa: CASSYETQYF
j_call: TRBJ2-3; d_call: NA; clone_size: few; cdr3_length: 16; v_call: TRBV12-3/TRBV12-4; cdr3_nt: TGTGCCAGCAGTCCCCCGGGCCTTTTACCCACAGATACGCAGTATTTT; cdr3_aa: CASSPPGLLPTDTQYF
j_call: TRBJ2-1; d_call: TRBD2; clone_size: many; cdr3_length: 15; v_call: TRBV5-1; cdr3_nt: TGTGCCAGCAGCACGACTAGCGGGAGCTACAATGAGCAGTTCTTC; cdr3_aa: CASSTTSGSYNEQFF
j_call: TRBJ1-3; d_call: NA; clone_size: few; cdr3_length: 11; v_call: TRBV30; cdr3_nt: TGTGCCCGCAGCTCTGGAAACACCATATATTTT; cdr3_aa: CARSSGNTIYF
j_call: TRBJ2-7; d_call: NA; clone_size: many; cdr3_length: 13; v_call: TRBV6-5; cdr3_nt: TGTGCCAGCAGTTACCGGCCGGCCTACGAGCAGTACTTC; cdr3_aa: CASSYRPAYEQYF
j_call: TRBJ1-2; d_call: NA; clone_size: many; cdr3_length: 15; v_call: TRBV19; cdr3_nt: TGTGCCAGTAGTATAGCGGCAGGGATGAACTATGGCTACACCTTC; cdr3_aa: CASSIAAGMNYGYTF
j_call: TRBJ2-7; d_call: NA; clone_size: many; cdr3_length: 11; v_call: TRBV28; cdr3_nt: TGTGCCAGCAGTTCAACACCCGAGCAGTACTTC; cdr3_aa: CASSSTPEQYF